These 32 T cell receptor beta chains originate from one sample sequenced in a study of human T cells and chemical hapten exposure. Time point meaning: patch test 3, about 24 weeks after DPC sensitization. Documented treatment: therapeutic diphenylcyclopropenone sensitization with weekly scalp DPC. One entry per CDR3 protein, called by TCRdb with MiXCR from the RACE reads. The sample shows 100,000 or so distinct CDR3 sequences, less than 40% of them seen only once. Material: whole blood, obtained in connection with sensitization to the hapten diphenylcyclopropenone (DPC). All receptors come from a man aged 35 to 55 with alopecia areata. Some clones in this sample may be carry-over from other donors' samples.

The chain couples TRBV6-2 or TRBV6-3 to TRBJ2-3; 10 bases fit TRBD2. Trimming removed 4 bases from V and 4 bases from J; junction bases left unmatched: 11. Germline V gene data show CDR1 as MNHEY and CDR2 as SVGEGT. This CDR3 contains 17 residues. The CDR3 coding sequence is TGTGCCAGCAGTTCTTCCCGGACTAGCGGCACTTCAGATACGCAGTATTTT. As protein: CASSSSRTSGTSDTQYF.

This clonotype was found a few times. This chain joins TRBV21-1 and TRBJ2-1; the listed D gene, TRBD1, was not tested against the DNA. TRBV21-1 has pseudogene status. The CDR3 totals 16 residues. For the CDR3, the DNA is TGTGCCAGCAGCAAGGGCAGGGGCCGATTATTAAGTGAGCAGTTCTTC. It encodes CASSKGRGRLLSEQFF.

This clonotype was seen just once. As DNA, the CDR3 is TGTGCCAGCATCCTAAGCGGGAGGGGTGAGCAGTTCTTC. Translating it yields CASILSGRGEQFF. The chain joins TRBV28 to TRBJ2-1; 10 bases align to TRBD2. CDR3 length: 13 amino acids. Germline loops: CDR1 MDHEN, CDR2 SYDVKM. The junction had 6 bases not matched to a gene; V was cut back by 7 bases and J by 9 bases.

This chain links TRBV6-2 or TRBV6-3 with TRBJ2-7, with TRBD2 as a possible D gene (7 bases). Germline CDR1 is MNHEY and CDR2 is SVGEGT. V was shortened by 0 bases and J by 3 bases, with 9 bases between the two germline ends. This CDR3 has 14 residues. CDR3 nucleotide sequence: TGTGCCAGCAGTTACTCGGGGGGGCTCTACGAGCAGTACTTC. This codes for CASSYSGGLYEQYF.

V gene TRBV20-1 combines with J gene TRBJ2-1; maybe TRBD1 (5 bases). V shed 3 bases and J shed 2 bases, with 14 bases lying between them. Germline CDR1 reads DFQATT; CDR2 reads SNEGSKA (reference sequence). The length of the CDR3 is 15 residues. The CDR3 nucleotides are TGCAGTGCTAGGGGTTGGTCGGACACCTACAATGAGCAGTTCTTC. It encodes CSARGWSDTYNEQFF.

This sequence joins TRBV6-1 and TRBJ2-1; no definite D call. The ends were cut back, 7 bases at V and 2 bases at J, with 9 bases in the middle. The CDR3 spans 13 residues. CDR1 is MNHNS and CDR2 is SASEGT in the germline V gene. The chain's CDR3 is CASIGPPYNEQFF. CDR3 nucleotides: TGTGCCAGCATAGGCCCCCCCTACAATGAGCAGTTCTTC.

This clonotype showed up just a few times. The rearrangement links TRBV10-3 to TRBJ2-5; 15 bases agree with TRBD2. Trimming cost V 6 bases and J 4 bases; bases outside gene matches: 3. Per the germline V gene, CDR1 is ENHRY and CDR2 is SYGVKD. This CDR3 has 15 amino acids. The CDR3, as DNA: TGTGCCATCAGCCCGGGACTAGCGGGAGGAGAGACCCAGTACTTC. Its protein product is CAISPGLAGGETQYF.

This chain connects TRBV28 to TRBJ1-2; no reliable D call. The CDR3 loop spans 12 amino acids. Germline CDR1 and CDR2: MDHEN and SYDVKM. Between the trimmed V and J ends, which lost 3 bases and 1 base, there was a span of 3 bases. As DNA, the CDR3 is TGTGCCAGCAGTTTTGTTAACTATGGCTACACCTTC. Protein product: CASSFVNYGYTF.

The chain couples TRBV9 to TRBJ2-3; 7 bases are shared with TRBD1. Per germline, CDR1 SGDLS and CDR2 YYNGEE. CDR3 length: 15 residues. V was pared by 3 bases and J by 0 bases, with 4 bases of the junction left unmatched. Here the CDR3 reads CASSGRQGSTDTQYF. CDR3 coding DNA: TGTGCCAGCAGCGGACGACAGGGAAGCACAGATACGCAGTATTTT. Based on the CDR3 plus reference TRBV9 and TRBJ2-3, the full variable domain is DSGVTQTPKHLITATGQRVTLRCSPRSGDLSVYWYQQSLDQGLQFLIQYYNGEERAKGNILERFSAQQFPDLHSELNLSSLELGDSALYFCASSGRQGSTDTQYFGPGTRLTVL.

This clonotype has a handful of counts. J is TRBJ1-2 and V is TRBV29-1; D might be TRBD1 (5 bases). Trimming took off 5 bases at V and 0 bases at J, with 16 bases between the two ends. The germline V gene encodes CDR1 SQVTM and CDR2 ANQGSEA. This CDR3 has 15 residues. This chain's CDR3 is CSVPPRGPSNYGYTF. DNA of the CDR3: TGCAGCGTTCCTCCAAGGGGCCCTTCTAACTATGGCTACACCTTC. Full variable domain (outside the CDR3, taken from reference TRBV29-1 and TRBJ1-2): SAVISQKPSRDICQRGTSLTIQCQVDSQVTMMFWYRQQPGQSLTLIATANQGSEATYESGFVIDKFPISRPNLTFSTLTVSNMSPEDSSIYLCSVPPRGPSNYGYTFGSGTRLTVV.

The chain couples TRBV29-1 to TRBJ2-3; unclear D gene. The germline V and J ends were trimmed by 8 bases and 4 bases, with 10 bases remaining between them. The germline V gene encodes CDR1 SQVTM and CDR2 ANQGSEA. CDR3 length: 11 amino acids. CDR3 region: CSPVVSDTQYF. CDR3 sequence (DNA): TGCAGCCCTGTAGTTTCAGATACGCAGTATTTT.

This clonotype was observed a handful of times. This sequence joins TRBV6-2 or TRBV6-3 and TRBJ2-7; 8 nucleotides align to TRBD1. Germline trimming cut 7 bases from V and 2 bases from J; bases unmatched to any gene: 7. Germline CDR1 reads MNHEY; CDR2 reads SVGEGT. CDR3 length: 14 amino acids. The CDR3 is CASTPGGGPYEQYV. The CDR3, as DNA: TGTGCCAGCACTCCAGGGGGCGGACCCTACGAGCAGTACGTC.

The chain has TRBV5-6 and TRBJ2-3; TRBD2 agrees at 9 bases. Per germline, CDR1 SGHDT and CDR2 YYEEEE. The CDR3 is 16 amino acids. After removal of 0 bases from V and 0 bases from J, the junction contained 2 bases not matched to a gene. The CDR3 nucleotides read TGTGCCAGCAGCTTGGAGACTAGCGGAAGCACAGATACGCAGTATTTT. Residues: CASSLETSGSTDTQYF. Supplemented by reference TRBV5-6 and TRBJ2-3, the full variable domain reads DAGVTQSPTHLIKTRGQQVTLRCSPKSGHDTVSWYQQALGQGPQFIFQYYEEEERQRGNFPDRFSGHQFPNYSSELNVNALLLGDSALYLCASSLETSGSTDTQYFGPGTRLTVL.

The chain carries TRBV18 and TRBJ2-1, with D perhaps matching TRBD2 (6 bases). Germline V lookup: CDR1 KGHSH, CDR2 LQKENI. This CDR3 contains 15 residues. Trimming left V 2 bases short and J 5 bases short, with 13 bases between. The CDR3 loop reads CASSPSRTINNEQFF. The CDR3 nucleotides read TGTGCCAGCTCACCATCCCGGACTATTAACAATGAGCAGTTCTTC.

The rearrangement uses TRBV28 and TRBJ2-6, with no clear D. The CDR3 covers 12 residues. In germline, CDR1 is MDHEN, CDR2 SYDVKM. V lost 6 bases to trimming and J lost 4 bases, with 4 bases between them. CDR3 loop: CASRVGANVLTF. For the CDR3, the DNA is TGTGCCAGCAGGGTGGGGGCCAACGTCCTGACTTTC.

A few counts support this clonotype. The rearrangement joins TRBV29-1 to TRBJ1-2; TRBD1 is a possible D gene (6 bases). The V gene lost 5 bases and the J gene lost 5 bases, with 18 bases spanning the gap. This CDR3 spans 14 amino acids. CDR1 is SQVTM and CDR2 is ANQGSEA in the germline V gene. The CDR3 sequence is CSVYPTGTAYGYTF. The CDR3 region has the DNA TGCAGCGTTTACCCGACAGGCACGGCATATGGCTACACCTTC.

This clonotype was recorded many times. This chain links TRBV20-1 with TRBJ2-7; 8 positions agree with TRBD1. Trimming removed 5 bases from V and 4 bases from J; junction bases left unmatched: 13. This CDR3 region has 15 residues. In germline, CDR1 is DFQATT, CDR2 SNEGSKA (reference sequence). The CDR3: CSARTGIPRPYEQYF. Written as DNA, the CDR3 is TGCAGTGCTCGGACAGGGATACCCCGTCCGTACGAGCAGTACTTC.

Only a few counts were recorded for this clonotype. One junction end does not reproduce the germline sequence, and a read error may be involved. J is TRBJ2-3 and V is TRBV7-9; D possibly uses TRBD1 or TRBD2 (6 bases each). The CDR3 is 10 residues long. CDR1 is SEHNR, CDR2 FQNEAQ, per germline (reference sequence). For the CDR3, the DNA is TGTGCCAGCAGCCCTACAGGGACTGCATTT. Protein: CASSPTGTAF.

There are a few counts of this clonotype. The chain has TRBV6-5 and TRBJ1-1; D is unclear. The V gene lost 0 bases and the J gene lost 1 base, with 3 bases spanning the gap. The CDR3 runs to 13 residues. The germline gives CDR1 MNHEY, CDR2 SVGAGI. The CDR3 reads CASSYSKNTEAFF. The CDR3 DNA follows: TGTGCCAGCAGTTACTCCAAGAACACTGAAGCTTTCTTT.

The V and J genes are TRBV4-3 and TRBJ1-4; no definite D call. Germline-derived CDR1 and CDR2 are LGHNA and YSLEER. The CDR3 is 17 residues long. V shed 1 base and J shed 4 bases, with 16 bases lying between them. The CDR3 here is CASSQGPRGSDNEKLFF. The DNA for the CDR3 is TGCGCCAGCAGCCAAGGGCCCCGAGGGAGTGATAATGAAAAACTGTTTTTT.

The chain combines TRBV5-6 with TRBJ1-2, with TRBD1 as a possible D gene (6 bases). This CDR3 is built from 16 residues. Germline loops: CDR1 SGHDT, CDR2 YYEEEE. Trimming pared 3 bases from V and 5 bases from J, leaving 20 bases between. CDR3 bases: TGTGCCAGCAGCTATAATACAGGGAGCCCAGTATATGGCTACACCTTC. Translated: CASSYNTGSPVYGYTF.

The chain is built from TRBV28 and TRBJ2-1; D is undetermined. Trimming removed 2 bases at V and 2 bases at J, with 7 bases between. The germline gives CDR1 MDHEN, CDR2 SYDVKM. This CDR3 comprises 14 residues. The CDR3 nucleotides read TGTGCCAGCAGTTTAAGCCCCACCTACAATGAGCAGTTCTTC. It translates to CASSLSPTYNEQFF.

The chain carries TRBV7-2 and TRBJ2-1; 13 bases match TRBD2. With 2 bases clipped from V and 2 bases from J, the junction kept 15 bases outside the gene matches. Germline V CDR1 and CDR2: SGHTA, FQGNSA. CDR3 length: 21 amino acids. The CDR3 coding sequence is TGTGCCAGCAGCTTAATTAAGAGTTGGACTAGCGGGAGCTCCGCCTACAATGAGCAGTTCTTC. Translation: CASSLIKSWTSGSSAYNEQFF.

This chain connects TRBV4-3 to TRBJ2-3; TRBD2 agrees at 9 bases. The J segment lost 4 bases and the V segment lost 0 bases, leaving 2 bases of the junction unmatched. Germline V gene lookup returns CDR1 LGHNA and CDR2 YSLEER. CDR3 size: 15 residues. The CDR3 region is CASSQEGGRADTQYF. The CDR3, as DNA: TGCGCCAGCAGCCAAGAGGGCGGGAGGGCAGATACGCAGTATTTT.

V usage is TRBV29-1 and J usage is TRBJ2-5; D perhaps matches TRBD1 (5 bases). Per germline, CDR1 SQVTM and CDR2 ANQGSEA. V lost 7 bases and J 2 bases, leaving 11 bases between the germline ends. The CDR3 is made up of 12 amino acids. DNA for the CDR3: TGCAGCGCTTCAGGGATACAAGAGACCCAGTACTTC. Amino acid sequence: CSASGIQETQYF.

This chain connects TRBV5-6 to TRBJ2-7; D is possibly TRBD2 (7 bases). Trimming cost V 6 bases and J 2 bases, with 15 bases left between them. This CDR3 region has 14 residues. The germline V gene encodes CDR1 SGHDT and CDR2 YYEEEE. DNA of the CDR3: TGTGCCAGCACTCATAAGGGGGGGACCTACGAGCAGTACGTC. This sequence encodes CASTHKGGTYEQYV.

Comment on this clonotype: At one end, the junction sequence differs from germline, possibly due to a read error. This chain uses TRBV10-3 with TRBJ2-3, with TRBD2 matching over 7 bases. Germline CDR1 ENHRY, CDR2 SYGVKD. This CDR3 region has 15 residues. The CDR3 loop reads CGIRDGLVGTDTQYF. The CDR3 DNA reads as TGTGGCATCAGGGATGGACTAGTTGGGACAGATACGCAGTATTTT.

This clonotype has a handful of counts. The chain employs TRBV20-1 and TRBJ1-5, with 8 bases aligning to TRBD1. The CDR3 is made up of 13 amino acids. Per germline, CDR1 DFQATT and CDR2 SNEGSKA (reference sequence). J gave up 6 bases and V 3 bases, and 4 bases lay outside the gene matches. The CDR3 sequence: CSARMDRVQPQHF. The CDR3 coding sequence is TGCAGTGCTAGGATGGACAGGGTTCAGCCCCAGCATTTT.

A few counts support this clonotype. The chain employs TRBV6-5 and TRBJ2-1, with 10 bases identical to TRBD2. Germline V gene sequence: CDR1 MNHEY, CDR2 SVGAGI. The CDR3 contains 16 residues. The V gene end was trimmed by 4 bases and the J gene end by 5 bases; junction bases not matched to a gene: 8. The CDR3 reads CASSSLSGRPNNEQFF. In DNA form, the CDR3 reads TGTGCCAGCAGTTCTCTTAGCGGGAGGCCCAACAATGAGCAGTTCTTC.

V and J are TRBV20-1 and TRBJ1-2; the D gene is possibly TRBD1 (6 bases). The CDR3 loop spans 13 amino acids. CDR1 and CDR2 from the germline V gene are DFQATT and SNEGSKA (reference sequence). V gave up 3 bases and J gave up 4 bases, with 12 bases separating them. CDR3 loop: CSASGQPGYGYTF. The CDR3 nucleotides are TGCAGTGCTAGTGGACAGCCTGGCTATGGCTACACCTTC.

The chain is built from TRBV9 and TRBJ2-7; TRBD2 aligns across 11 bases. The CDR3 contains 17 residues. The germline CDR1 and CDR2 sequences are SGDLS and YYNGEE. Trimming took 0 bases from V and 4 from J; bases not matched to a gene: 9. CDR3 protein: CASSVDPLAGVRYEQYF. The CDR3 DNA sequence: TGTGCCAGCAGCGTAGATCCACTAGCGGGAGTGAGATACGAGCAGTACTTC.

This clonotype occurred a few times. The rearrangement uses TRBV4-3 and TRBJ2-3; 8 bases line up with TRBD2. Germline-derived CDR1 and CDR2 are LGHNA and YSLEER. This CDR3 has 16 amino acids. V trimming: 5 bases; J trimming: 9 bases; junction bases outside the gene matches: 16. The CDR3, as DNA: TGCGCCAGCAGCACCGACCCAGCGGGAGTTTCTGCCACGCAGTATTTT. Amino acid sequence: CASSTDPAGVSATQYF.